Following are 26 T cell receptor beta chains from one sample sequenced in a study of blood T cell repertoires in COVID-19. Repertoires were generated with immunoSEQ multiplex PCR, while TCRdb's copy carries only in-frame clones and drops some. The sample yields roughly 400,000 clones, around 91% seen once. What was sequenced was PBMCs or T cells enriched from blood (not recorded which). The receptors were sampled from a man younger than 35 who had recovered from COVID-19.

This chain connects TRBV7-3 to TRBJ2-7, with a weak D call TRBD1 (6 bases). CDR1 is SGHTA and CDR2 is FQGTGA in the germline V gene. V was shortened by 6 bases and J by 0 bases, with 15 bases between the two germline ends. CDR3 size: 15 residues. In nucleotides, the CDR3 is TGTGCCAGCAGGTCAGGCGGACAGTCCTCCTACGAGCAGTACTTC. Protein: CASRSGGQSSYEQYF.

The chain has TRBV6-5 and TRBJ1-4; tentatively, D is TRBD1 (5 bases). This CDR3 contains 15 residues. The V gene lost 6 bases and the J gene lost 14 bases, with 25 bases spanning the gap. Germline loops: CDR1 MNHEY, CDR2 SVGAGI. CDR3 DNA: TGTGCCAGCAGGGAGGGACCCTGGGGCCCTTTTGGCCTGTTTTTT. As protein: CASREGPWGPFGLFF.

The chain employs TRBV24-1 and TRBJ1-6, with 7 bases aligning to TRBD1. V trimming: 4 bases; J trimming: 7 bases; junction bases outside the gene matches: 12. There are 17 residues in the CDR3. CDR1 and CDR2 (germline): KGHDR, SFDVKD. The CDR3 sequence: CATSEGLRDRVNSPLHF. The DNA for the CDR3 is TGTGCCACCAGTGAGGGTCTCCGAGACAGGGTCAATTCACCCCTCCACTTT.

The chain carries TRBV5-4 and TRBJ1-4, with D possibly matching TRBD1 (5 bases). V was cut by 3 bases and J by 1 base, with 10 bases left in between. The CDR3 consists of 15 residues. Looked up from germline, CDR1 is SGHNT and CDR2 is YYREEE (reference sequence). DNA for the CDR3: TGTGCCAGCAGCTCTCAGGGCCAAACTAATGAAAAACTGTTTTTT. This translates into CASSSQGQTNEKLFF. Full variable domain (rest looked up from reference TRBV5-4 and TRBJ1-4): ETGVTQSPTHLIKTRGQQVTLRCSSQSGHNTVSWYQQALGQGPQFIFQYYREEENGRGNFPPRFSGLQFPNYSSELNVNALELDDSALYLCASSSQGQTNEKLFFGSGTQLSVL.

J is TRBJ1-2 and V is TRBV7-8; TRBD1 is a possible D gene (6 bases). V gave up 5 bases and J gave up 2 bases, with 6 bases separating them. This CDR3 is built from 12 residues. Germline CDR1 and CDR2: SGHVS and FQNEAQ. DNA of the CDR3: TGTGCCAGCAGCACAGGGAACTATGGCTACACCTTC. This gives the protein CASSTGNYGYTF.

The rearrangement joins TRBV19 to TRBJ2-2; TRBD1 agrees at 9 bases. CDR1 and CDR2 (germline): LNHDA, SQIVND (reference sequence). V lost 3 bases to trimming and J lost 4 bases; unmatched junction nucleotides: 6. The length of the CDR3 is 16 residues. CDR3 protein: CASSIIGTGTTGELFF. The CDR3 DNA is TGTGCCAGTAGTATTATAGGGACAGGGACCACCGGGGAGCTGTTTTTT. The variable domain in full, completed from reference TRBV19 and TRBJ2-2, reads DGGITQSPKYLFRKEGQNVTLSCEQNLNHDAMYWYRQDPGQGLRLIYYSQIVNDFQKGDIAEGYSVSREKKESFPLTVTSAQKNPTAFYLCASSIIGTGTTGELFFGEGSRLTVL.

The chain carries TRBV27 and TRBJ1-3; D ambiguous. Trimming cost V 5 bases and J 0 bases, with 8 bases left between them. Germline V gene sequence: CDR1 MNHEY, CDR2 SMNVEV (reference sequence). This CDR3 contains 14 residues. The CDR3, as DNA: TGTGCCAGCAGTGAGGCAGCCTCTGGAAACACCATATATTTT. This translates into CASSEAASGNTIYF.

The chain recombines TRBV5-1 with TRBJ2-2; D unresolved. CDR1 and CDR2 from the germline V gene are SGHRS and YFSETQ. The V and J ends lost 2 bases and 7 bases respectively, with 6 bases between them. The CDR3 consists of 12 residues. The chain's CDR3 is CASSFTHGELFF. CDR3 DNA sequence: TGCGCCAGCAGCTTTACACACGGGGAGCTGTTTTTT.

This rearrangement joins TRBV19 to TRBJ1-1; D call uncertain. Germline CDR1 LNHDA, CDR2 SQIVND (reference sequence). The V gene lost 3 bases and the J gene lost 6 bases, with 14 bases spanning the gap. The CDR3 runs 14 residues. CDR3 region: CASSMSKLIAEAFF. The DNA for the CDR3 is TGTGCCAGTAGTATGAGTAAGCTAATTGCTGAAGCTTTCTTT.

There are a few counts of this clone. The chain carries TRBV2 and TRBJ1-2; D gene uncertain. V was trimmed by 5 bases and J by 8 bases, leaving 18 bases between them. Germline V gene sequence: CDR1 SNHLY, CDR2 FYNNEI. The CDR3 totals 14 residues. In DNA, the CDR3 is TGTGCCAGCAGTCCGAGTTCTGCGGGGTTAGGCTACACCTTC. It codes for CASSPSSAGLGYTF.

The chain joins TRBV5-1 to TRBJ2-1; 12 bases agree with TRBD2. The CDR3 spans 18 residues. CDR1 is SGHRS and CDR2 is YFSETQ in the germline V gene. Trimming at V came to 6 bases and at J to 0 bases, leaving 10 bases not matched to a gene. DNA for the CDR3: TGCGCCAGCACCCTGACTAGCGGGGGCCCTAGCTCCTACAATGAGCAGTTCTTC. It specifies CASTLTSGGPSSYNEQFF. Using reference TRBV5-1 and TRBJ2-1 for the parts outside the CDR3, the full variable domain is KAGVTQTPRYLIKTRGQQVTLSCSPISGHRSVSWYQQTPGQGLQFLFEYFSETQRNKGNFPGRFSGRQFSNSRSEMNVSTLELGDSALYLCASTLTSGGPSSYNEQFFGPGTRLTVL.

The V gene is TRBV29-1, the J gene TRBJ2-7, with 12 bases that match TRBD2. The CDR3 is made up of 16 amino acids. With 4 bases clipped from V and 7 bases from J, the junction kept 14 bases outside the gene matches. CDR1 is SQVTM and CDR2 is ANQGSEA in the germline V gene. The CDR3 reads CSVVASGRGLLREQYF. As DNA, the CDR3 is TGCAGCGTTGTAGCTAGCGGGAGGGGCTTGTTGAGGGAGCAGTACTTC.

The chain links TRBV30 to TRBJ1-1; D gene unclear. V lost 4 bases and J lost 1, with 13 bases in between. CDR1 and CDR2 (germline): GTSNPN, SVGIG (reference sequence). This CDR3 has 14 residues. CDR3 sequence reads: CAWILRSRNTEAFF. The CDR3 nucleotides are TGTGCCTGGATTCTCAGATCAAGGAACACTGAAGCTTTCTTT.

This clone was picked up a small number of times. The chain uses TRBV19 and TRBJ2-2; possibly TRBD2 for D (7 bases). The CDR3 loop spans 18 amino acids. Germline-derived CDR1 and CDR2 are LNHDA and SQIVND (reference sequence). With 5 bases removed from V and 0 bases from J, the gap between germline ends came to 19 bases. CDR3 region: CASSGRSGGRANTGELFF. CDR3 in DNA: TGTGCCAGTAGTGGAAGGTCCGGGGGGCGGGCGAACACCGGGGAGCTGTTTTTT.

About this clone: The sample has other DNA sequences that encode this CDR3 too. The J gene is TRBJ2-7, the V gene TRBV11-2; 9 nucleotides match TRBD1. Trimming at V came to 3 bases and at J to 4 bases, leaving 7 bases not matched to a gene. CDR3 length equals 15 residues. CDR1 is SGHAT and CDR2 is FQNNGV in the germline V gene. Here the CDR3 reads CASSFLGQGSYEQYF. CDR3 coding DNA: TGTGCCAGCAGCTTTCTGGGACAGGGCTCTTACGAGCAGTACTTC.

The chain links TRBV5-6 to TRBJ2-3; TRBD2 is a possible D gene (5 bases). CDR1 is SGHDT, CDR2 YYEEEE, per germline. Trimming removed 6 bases from V and 1 base from J, with 15 bases in between. The CDR3 contains 15 residues. The CDR3 nucleotides read TGTGCCAGCACCCCAACCGGGGTCGGCACAGATACGCAGTATTTT. It encodes CASTPTGVGTDTQYF.

The rearrangement joins TRBV10-3 to TRBJ2-1; 11 bases match TRBD2. Germline CDR1 ENHRY, CDR2 SYGVKD. The CDR3 runs to 17 residues. Germline trimming cut 9 bases from V and 3 bases from J; bases unmatched to any gene: 13. The CDR3 DNA sequence: TGTGCCATTGGTCCCGATAGCGGGGGGGATAACTACAATGAGCAGTTCTTC. Its protein product is CAIGPDSGGDNYNEQFF.

The gene calls are TRBV27 and TRBJ1-1, with D uncertain. The CDR3 length is 13 residues. CDR1 and CDR2 (germline): MNHEY, SMNVEV (reference sequence). V shed 3 bases and J shed 0 bases, with 5 bases lying between them. CDR3 in DNA: TGTGCCAGCAGTTTTCAGGTGAACACTGAAGCTTTCTTT. Translating it yields CASSFQVNTEAFF.

This rearrangement joins TRBV6-5 to TRBJ1-5; a weak D match, TRBD1 (6 bases). V lost 8 bases and J lost 6, with 11 bases in between. There are 12 residues in the CDR3. CDR1 is MNHEY and CDR2 is SVGAGI in the germline V gene. DNA for the CDR3: TGTGCCAGCGGGGACATAAGTCAGCCCCAGCATTTT. It is translated as CASGDISQPQHF.

This chain connects TRBV7-3 to TRBJ2-7; 9 nucleotides agree with TRBD2. The V gene's germline CDR1 is SGHTA and CDR2 FQGTGA. The CDR3 runs 16 residues. With V trimmed by 5 bases and J by 5 bases, 13 bases remained unmatched. CDR3 bases: TGTGCCAGCAGCCCCTCCGGGAGTAGCGGGAGTCACGAGCAGTACTTC. The encoded protein is CASSPSGSSGSHEQYF.

This clone has only one observation. CDR3 in amino acids: CASSQGTDVIYGYTF. CDR3 sequence (DNA): TGTGCCAGCAGCCAAGGGACTGATGTAATCTATGGCTACACCTTC. The rearrangement links TRBV3-1 (or the pseudogene TRBV3-2) to TRBJ1-2; D gene ambiguous. Trimming left V 1 base short and J 4 bases short, with 13 bases between. This CDR3 has 15 amino acids. Germline CDR1 is LGHDT and CDR2 is YNNKEL (reference sequence).

This sequence joins TRBV21-1 and TRBJ1-6. TRBV21-1 is described as a pseudogene. The CDR3 length is 16 residues. This chain's CDR3 is CASIIRLPGLNSPLHF. The CDR3 nucleotides are TGTGCCAGCATTATCAGGCTGCCGGGGTTGAATTCACCCCTCCACTTT.

The gene calls are TRBV18 and TRBJ2-1; 12 bases match TRBD2. V gave up 0 bases and J gave up 7 bases; unmatched junction bases: 13. The germline V gene encodes CDR1 KGHSH and CDR2 LQKENI. The CDR3 has 19 amino acids. CDR3 coding DNA: TGTGCCAGCTCACCACCGTTATCTAGCGGGAGGGCCCGGGGGAATGAGCAGTTCTTC. This sequence encodes CASSPPLSSGRARGNEQFF.

The chain carries TRBV11-2 and TRBJ1-1; TRBD1 is a possible D gene (5 bases). V lost 5 bases and J lost 6, with 13 bases in between. In germline, CDR1 is SGHAT, CDR2 FQNNGV. The CDR3 consists of 13 residues. CDR3 loop: CASSPGRGAEAFF. The CDR3 nucleotides are TGTGCCAGCAGCCCAGGGAGGGGCGCTGAAGCTTTCTTT.

This chain links TRBV24-1 with TRBJ1-1, with a possible D match to TRBD1 (5 bases). The V gene's germline CDR1 is KGHDR and CDR2 SFDVKD. The germline V and J ends were trimmed by 8 bases and 1 base, with 10 bases remaining between them. There are 13 residues in the CDR3. For the CDR3, the DNA is TGTGCCACCAAAGGTCAGGGGAACACTGAAGCTTTCTTT. Protein: CATKGQGNTEAFF.

The chain couples TRBV19 to TRBJ1-2; TRBD1 aligns across 9 bases. The J segment lost 2 bases and the V segment lost 8 bases, leaving 6 bases of the junction unmatched. Per germline, CDR1 LNHDA and CDR2 SQIVND (reference sequence). The CDR3 totals 14 residues. Written as DNA, the CDR3 is TGTGCCAGTGAAAGCGGACAGGGGAACTATGGCTACACCTTC. As protein: CASESGQGNYGYTF.